The 32 T cell receptor beta chains below come from one sample, sequenced in a study of shared clonotypes between healthy human individuals. Data came from immunoSEQ multiplex PCR; TCRdb stores just in-frame clones and leaves some out. The table has hundreds of thousands of clones, almost 97% seen once; the top ten hold about 0.054%. Material for sequencing was naive CD4+ T cells sorted from blood. Subset in this sample: CD45RA+ positively selected. Receptor source: a woman in her twenties or thirties in good health.

V is TRBV6-1 and J is TRBJ1-5; D not resolved. Germline CDR1 reads MNHNS; CDR2 reads SASEGT. The germline V and J ends were trimmed by 1 base and 2 bases, with 6 bases remaining between them. CDR3 length equals 14 residues. The CDR3 coding sequence is TGTGCCAGCAGTGAAGGACCCGGCAATCAGCCCCAGCATTTT. Translated, it gives CASSEGPGNQPQHF.

This clone appeared once. The V call is TRBV11-2, the J call TRBJ2-2; D remains ambiguous. Trimming removed 3 bases from V and 4 bases from J, with 9 bases in between. CDR1 and CDR2 from the germline V gene are SGHAT and FQNNGV. The CDR3 spans 14 residues. The CDR3 bases are TGTGCCAGCAGCTTTAGGTCACCCACCGGGGAGCTGTTTTTT. It codes for CASSFRSPTGELFF.

CDR3 nucleotide sequence: TGTGCCAGCAGTGGGACGGAGACCGGGGAGCTGTTTTTT. Encoded protein: CASSGTETGELFF. The chain couples TRBV2 to TRBJ2-2, with no clear D. Germline V gives CDR1 SNHLY, CDR2 FYNNEI. Trimming took 4 bases from V and 5 from J, leaving 8 bases between them. The CDR3 is 13 residues long. Drawing the rest from reference TRBV2 and TRBJ2-2, the complete variable domain is EPEVTQTPSHQVTQMGQEVILRCVPISNHLYFYWYRQILGQKVEFLVSFYNNEISEKSEIFDDQFSVERPDGSNFTLKIRSTKLEDSAMYFCASSGTETGELFFGEGSRLTVL.

The gene calls are TRBV11-2 and TRBJ2-2, with a possible D match to TRBD1 (6 bases). From germline, CDR1 is SGHAT and CDR2 FQNNGV. CDR3 length: 13 residues. V was clipped by 6 bases and J by 5 bases, with 10 bases between them. This CDR3 reads CASRGTGTGELFF. CDR3 in DNA: TGTGCCAGCAGGGGCACAGGGACCGGGGAGCTGTTTTTT.

This rearrangement joins TRBV28 to TRBJ2-5; no definite D call. The better agreement between TRBJ2-7 and the DNA end casts doubt on the J call. CDR1 and CDR2 (germline): MDHEN, SYDVKM. This CDR3 comprises 12 residues. CDR3 residues: CASRRSPYEQYF. CDR3 DNA sequence: TGTGCCAGCAGGAGAAGCCCCTACGAGCAGTACTTC.

The chain has TRBV19 and TRBJ1-1, with TRBD1 matching over 7 bases. With V trimmed by 6 bases and J by 8 bases, 6 bases remained unmatched. This CDR3 comprises 12 residues. The germline CDR1 and CDR2 sequences are LNHDA and SQIVND (reference sequence). This CDR3 is CASRGQSLEAFF. The CDR3 DNA reads as TGTGCCAGTAGGGGACAGTCCTTGGAAGCTTTCTTT. Looking up the rest from reference TRBV19 and TRBJ1-1 gives the full variable domain: DGGITQSPKYLFRKEGQNVTLSCEQNLNHDAMYWYRQDPGQGLRLIYYSQIVNDFQKGDIAEGYSVSREKKESFPLTVTSAQKNPTAFYLCASRGQSLEAFFGQGTRLTVV.

V is TRBV5-1 and J is TRBJ2-5; tentative D call: TRBD2 (6 bases). This CDR3 is 13 amino acids long. V lost 6 bases and J 5 bases, leaving 14 bases between the germline ends. CDR1 and CDR2 (germline): SGHRS, YFSETQ. The DNA for the CDR3 is TGCGCCAGCACTACTCGCGGGGCCGAGACCCAGTACTTC. As protein: CASTTRGAETQYF.

This chain links TRBV11-2 with TRBJ2-7; D remains ambiguous. This CDR3 contains 13 residues. CDR1 is SGHAT, CDR2 FQNNGV, per germline. The V end was cut by 5 bases, the J end by 3 bases, with 11 bases between. CDR3 sequence (DNA): TGTGCCAGCAGCCGCTATACTCTCTACGAGCAGTACTTC. This translates into CASSRYTLYEQYF.

This clone was seen once. The V call is TRBV6-5, the J call TRBJ2-3; the match to TRBD2 covers 7 bases. This CDR3 comprises 13 residues. Germline V gives CDR1 MNHEY, CDR2 SVGAGI. J was trimmed by 3 bases and V by 8 bases; bases with no gene match: 5. CDR3 in DNA: TGTGCCAGCGCACTAGCGCGAACAGATACGCAGTATTTT. Protein product: CASALARTDTQYF.

The chain carries TRBV18 and TRBJ1-1; D unresolved. Germline V gene lookup returns CDR1 KGHSH and CDR2 LQKENI. This CDR3 has 15 residues. V lost 8 bases, J lost 0 bases, and 16 bases lay in between. The CDR3 nucleotides are TGTGCCAGCCTCCCTGGTGGGGTCATGAACACTGAAGCTTTCTTT. It specifies CASLPGGVMNTEAFF.

This rearrangement joins TRBV7-3 to TRBJ2-6; D may correspond to TRBD1 or TRBD2 (5 bases each). This CDR3 is 19 amino acids long. Germline values: CDR1 SGHTA, CDR2 FQGTGA. With 1 base removed from V and 1 base from J, the gap between germline ends came to 17 bases. The CDR3 sequence: CASSLMTGTVGSGANVLTF. CDR3 nucleotide sequence: TGTGCCAGCAGCTTAATGACCGGGACGGTGGGTTCTGGGGCCAACGTCCTGACTTTC.

Comment on this clone: The identical CDR3 is also encoded by other nucleotide sequences in the sample. The gene calls are TRBV2 and TRBJ2-7, with TRBD1 as a possible D gene (5 bases). CDR3 size: 12 residues. Germline loops: CDR1 SNHLY, CDR2 FYNNEI. Deletions cut 5 bases from V and 3 bases from J, with 8 bases between. The CDR3 here is CASSSDSYEQYF. The CDR3 nucleotides read TGTGCCAGCAGTTCCGACAGCTACGAGCAGTACTTC.

This sequence joins TRBV15 and TRBJ1-4, with 7 positions matching TRBD1. Germline loops: CDR1 LNHNV, CDR2 YYDKDF (reference sequence). The CDR3 runs to 13 residues. V lost 0 bases, J lost 11 bases, and 3 bases stayed unmatched. The chain's CDR3 is CATSRDATGKLFF. CDR3 nucleotide sequence: TGTGCCACCAGCAGAGATGCGACAGGGAAACTGTTTTTT.

The chain joins TRBV6-5 to TRBJ2-5; TRBD2 matches 11 bases. CDR1 and CDR2 from the germline V gene are MNHEY and SVGAGI. Trimming took 6 bases from V and 5 from J; bases not matched to a gene: 2. The CDR3 is 13 amino acids. CDR3 sequence: CASRSSGRETQYF. The DNA of the CDR3 is TGTGCCAGCAGGTCTAGCGGGAGGGAGACCCAGTACTTC.

The chain has TRBV11-2 and TRBJ2-5; a weak D match, TRBD2 (6 bases). The DNA end lines up better with TRBJ2-7; the J call may be wrong. The length of the CDR3 is 14 residues. Germline V gives CDR1 SGHAT, CDR2 FQNNGV. CDR3 amino acids: CASSLGWGRYEQYF. The CDR3 DNA reads TGTGCCAGCAGCCTCGGGTGGGGGAGGTACGAGCAGTACTTC.

The rearrangement uses TRBV18 and TRBJ2-7; TRBD2 agrees at 8 bases. Trimming at V came to 3 bases and at J to 3 bases, leaving 7 bases not matched to a gene. The CDR3 loop spans 15 amino acids. Germline loops: CDR1 KGHSH, CDR2 LQKENI. CDR3 bases: TGTGCCAGCTCACCGAGCGCGGGAGGACACTACGAGCAGTACTTC. It is translated as CASSPSAGGHYEQYF.

V and J are TRBV28 and TRBJ1-1; D call uncertain. This CDR3 contains 13 residues. Germline assignment: CDR1 MDHEN and CDR2 SYDVKM. V was shortened by 3 bases and J by 4 bases, with 9 bases between the two germline ends. CDR3 in amino acids: CASSLRRGTEAFF. CDR3 bases: TGTGCCAGCAGTTTGAGACGGGGCACTGAAGCTTTCTTT.

The V gene is TRBV6-6, the J gene TRBJ2-2; the D gene is possibly TRBD2 (6 bases). Germline CDR1 MNHNY, CDR2 SVGAGI (reference sequence). Trimming left V 8 bases short and J 1 base short, with 8 bases between. The CDR3 runs 13 residues. The chain's CDR3 is CASWDLNTGELFF. As DNA, the CDR3 is TGTGCCAGCTGGGACTTGAACACCGGGGAGCTGTTTTTT.

Here the CDR3 DNA reads TGTGCCAGCAGCTCAAGACTAGGGAACGAACTTGAGCAGTTCTTC. It codes for CASSSRLGNELEQFF. V is TRBV5-8 and J is TRBJ2-1, with TRBD2 as a possible D gene (6 bases). V was shortened by 3 bases and J by 9 bases, with 19 bases between the two germline ends. Germline V CDR1 and CDR2: SGHTS, YDEGEE. The CDR3 spans 15 residues.

The chain is built from TRBV30 and TRBJ1-4, with D tentatively TRBD1 (5 bases). V lost 4 bases to trimming and J lost 8 bases, with 14 bases between them. Germline V gives CDR1 GTSNPN, CDR2 SVGIG (reference sequence). The CDR3 spans 13 residues. CDR3 sequence: CAWNSQGGEKLFF. The DNA of the CDR3 is TGTGCCTGGAACAGTCAGGGTGGGGAAAAACTGTTTTTT.

J is TRBJ2-5 and V is TRBV2, with D possibly matching TRBD2 (7 bases). Deletions cut 7 bases from V and 2 bases from J, with 17 bases between. CDR3 size: 15 residues. Germline CDR1 is SNHLY and CDR2 is FYNNEI. As DNA, the CDR3 is TGTGCCAGCACCAACTTAGGGGGGGGGCAAGAGACCCAGTACTTC. Protein sequence: CASTNLGGGQETQYF.

J is TRBJ1-5 and V is TRBV18; TRBD1 agrees at 7 bases. CDR1 is KGHSH, CDR2 LQKENI, per germline. Trimming took 4 bases from V and 7 from J; bases not matched to a gene: 4. The CDR3 consists of 13 residues. CDR3 region: CASSLQGSQPQHF. Here the CDR3 DNA reads TGTGCCAGCTCACTACAGGGGTCCCAGCCCCAGCATTTT.

In regard to this clone: Other DNA sequences in the sample encode the same CDR3. The rearrangement joins TRBV19 to TRBJ1-1, with TRBD1 identical over 7 bases. J lost 5 bases, V lost 3 bases, and 3 bases had no gene match. The germline CDR1 and CDR2 sequences are LNHDA and SQIVND (reference sequence). The CDR3 totals 13 residues. The CDR3 region is CASSIDRDTEAFF. The CDR3 region has the DNA TGTGCCAGTAGTATTGACAGGGATACTGAAGCTTTCTTT.

In this sample, this clone turned up once. The chain couples TRBV18 to TRBJ1-2, with D uncertain. The germline V gene encodes CDR1 KGHSH and CDR2 LQKENI. This CDR3 region has 15 residues. V lost 1 base and J lost 2, with 11 bases in between. The CDR3 loop reads CASSPQGDNNYGYTF. CDR3 DNA: TGTGCCAGCTCACCACAGGGTGATAACAACTATGGCTACACCTTC. Full variable domain (missing parts from reference TRBV18 and TRBJ1-2): NAGVMQNPRHLVRRRGQEARLRCSPMKGHSHVYWYRQLPEEGLKFMVYLQKENIIDESGMPKERFSAEFPKEGPSILRIQQVVRGDSAAYFCASSPQGDNNYGYTFGSGTRLTVV.

This chain joins TRBV7-7 and TRBJ2-1; D is unclear. This CDR3 is 13 amino acids long. The germline gives CDR1 SSHAT, CDR2 FNYEAQ (reference sequence). Trimming pared 5 bases from V and 12 bases from J, leaving 17 bases between. Here the CDR3 DNA reads TGTGCCAGCAGCCCGGTCCAAAGGGCGAGGCAGTTCTTC. This sequence encodes CASSPVQRARQFF. The variable domain in full, with the rest retrieved from reference TRBV7-7 and TRBJ2-1, is GAGVSQSPRYKVTKRGQDVTLRCDPISSHATLYWYQQALGQGPEFLTYFNYEAQPDKSGLPSDRFSAERPEGSISTLTIQRTEQRDSAMYRCASSPVQRARQFFGPGTRLTVL.

The CDR3 DNA reads TGTGCCAGTAGTCGCGACGAGTCGGGGTGGGGAAACACCATATATTTT. It encodes CASSRDESGWGNTIYF. The rearrangement uses TRBV19 and TRBJ1-3, with D unclear. The germline CDR1 and CDR2 sequences are LNHDA and SQIVND (reference sequence). The ends were cut back, 5 bases at V and 4 bases at J, with 18 bases in the middle. This CDR3 comprises 16 residues.

The V and J genes are TRBV9 and TRBJ1-3; possibly TRBD1 for D (5 bases). Germline V gives CDR1 SGDLS, CDR2 YYNGEE. The CDR3 totals 16 residues. V was cut by 0 bases and J by 0 bases, with 10 bases left in between. CDR3 residues: CASSVEQAYSGNTIYF. The CDR3 nucleotides are TGTGCCAGCAGCGTAGAACAGGCTTACTCTGGAAACACCATATATTTT. Together with reference TRBV9 and TRBJ1-3, the CDR3 gives the full variable domain: DSGVTQTPKHLITATGQRVTLRCSPRSGDLSVYWYQQSLDQGLQFLIQYYNGEERAKGNILERFSAQQFPDLHSELNLSSLELGDSALYFCASSVEQAYSGNTIYFGEGSWLTVV.

The sample holds one count of this clone. The chain is built from TRBV18 and TRBJ1-1; D perhaps matches TRBD1 (5 bases). V lost 6 bases and J 7 bases, leaving 21 bases between the germline ends. The germline gives CDR1 KGHSH, CDR2 LQKENI. This CDR3 comprises 15 residues. The CDR3 nucleotides are TGTGCCAGCTCGCCCTCCTCCGGGGCAGAAAATGAAGCTTTCTTT. It yields the protein CASSPSSGAENEAFF.

V and J are TRBV11-3 and TRBJ1-1; D is ambiguous. Trimming left V 1 base short and J 0 bases short, with 6 bases between. The CDR3 covers 14 residues. The germline V gene has CDR1 SGHNT and CDR2 YENEEA. The CDR3 coding sequence is TGTGCCAGCAGCTTAGGCGCACTGAACACTGAAGCTTTCTTT. Translating it yields CASSLGALNTEAFF.

The chain uses TRBV11-1 and TRBJ2-7; TRBD2 matches 7 bases. The germline CDR1 and CDR2 sequences are SGHAT and FQDESV (reference sequence). Unmatched junction bases numbered 9, after V lost 3 bases and J lost 1 base. The CDR3 has 16 amino acids. CDR3 residues: CASSFGAGRGSYEQYF. For the CDR3, the DNA is TGTGCCAGCAGCTTTGGGGCCGGGCGGGGGTCCTACGAGCAGTACTTC.

In this sample, this clone turned up once. V is TRBV18 and J is TRBJ2-5, with D perhaps TRBD2 (5 bases). Trimming cost V 6 bases and J 2 bases, with 13 bases left between them. The CDR3 is made up of 14 amino acids. Germline V CDR1 and CDR2: KGHSH, LQKENI. CDR3 region: CASSPGSGQETQYF. CDR3 DNA: TGTGCCAGCTCCCCAGGAAGCGGTCAAGAGACCCAGTACTTC. Full variable domain (remainder filled in from reference TRBV18 and TRBJ2-5): NAGVMQNPRHLVRRRGQEARLRCSPMKGHSHVYWYRQLPEEGLKFMVYLQKENIIDESGMPKERFSAEFPKEGPSILRIQQVVRGDSAAYFCASSPGSGQETQYFGPGTRLLVL.

V usage is TRBV28 and J usage is TRBJ2-7, with D perhaps TRBD2 (6 bases). Germline assignment: CDR1 MDHEN and CDR2 SYDVKM. V lost 1 base and J 3 bases, leaving 10 bases between the germline ends. The CDR3 length is 14 residues. CDR3 DNA sequence: TGTGCCAGCAGTTTATCGGGGGTGGGCTACGAGCAGTACTTC. It specifies CASSLSGVGYEQYF.